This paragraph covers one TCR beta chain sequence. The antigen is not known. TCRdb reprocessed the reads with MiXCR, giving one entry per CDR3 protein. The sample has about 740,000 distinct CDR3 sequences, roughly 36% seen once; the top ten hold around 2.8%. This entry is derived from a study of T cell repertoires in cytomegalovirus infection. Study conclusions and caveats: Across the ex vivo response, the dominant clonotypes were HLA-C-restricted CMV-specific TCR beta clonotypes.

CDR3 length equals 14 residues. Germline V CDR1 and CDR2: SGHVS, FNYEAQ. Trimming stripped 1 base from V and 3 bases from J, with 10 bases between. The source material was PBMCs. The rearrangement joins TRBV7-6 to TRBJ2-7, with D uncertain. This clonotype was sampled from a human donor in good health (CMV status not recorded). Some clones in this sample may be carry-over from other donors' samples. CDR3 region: CASSLGTALYEQYF. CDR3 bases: TGTGCCAGCAGCTTAGGAACAGCCCTCTACGAGCAGTACTTC.